The 2 T cell receptor beta chains below all came from one sample that was sequenced in a study of T cells in Graves' hyperthyroidism and ophthalmopathy (dated by TCRdb to between 2018 and 2021). Receptor libraries were prepared by multiplex PCR. Instrument on record: Illumina HiSeq 2000. Amplification of TCR beta CDR3 regions was carried out from RNA transcripts. A first-round RT-PCR of the TCR CDR3 used the HTBI primer set with the Qiagen OneStep RT-PCR kit. TCRdb itself trimmed the public reads at Q25 with fastp, ran MiXCR and retained productive beta chains. A single entry per CDR3 protein holds the most common genes and DNA from its merged rows. For this sample there are about 360,000 distinct CDR3 sequences; 25% appear just once. Around 67% of the sample belongs to the ten largest clones. Sequenced sample: blood. The receptors here all came from a man aged 50 to 60 with Graves' hyperthyroidism.

This clonotype came up a few times. This CDR3 is CSARDRGRGNYGYTF. The DNA of the CDR3 is TGCAGTGCTAGAGATAGAGGCAGGGGTAACTATGGCTACACCTTC. The genes are TRBV20-1 and TRBJ1-2, with TRBD1 as a possible D gene (6 bases). CDR3 length: 15 amino acids. CDR1 is DFQATT, CDR2 SNEGSKA, per germline (reference sequence). Trimming took 0 bases from V and 1 from J, leaving 12 bases between them.

The chain combines TRBV28 with TRBJ1-5; 7 bases match TRBD1. The CDR3 runs 16 residues. Germline values: CDR1 MDHEN, CDR2 SYDVKM. Trimming took 4 bases from V and 4 from J; bases not matched to a gene: 10. CDR3 DNA: TGTGCCAGCAGTTCACACCTTGGACAGGCGAATCAGCCCCAGCATTTT. Translated: CASSSHLGQANQPQHF.